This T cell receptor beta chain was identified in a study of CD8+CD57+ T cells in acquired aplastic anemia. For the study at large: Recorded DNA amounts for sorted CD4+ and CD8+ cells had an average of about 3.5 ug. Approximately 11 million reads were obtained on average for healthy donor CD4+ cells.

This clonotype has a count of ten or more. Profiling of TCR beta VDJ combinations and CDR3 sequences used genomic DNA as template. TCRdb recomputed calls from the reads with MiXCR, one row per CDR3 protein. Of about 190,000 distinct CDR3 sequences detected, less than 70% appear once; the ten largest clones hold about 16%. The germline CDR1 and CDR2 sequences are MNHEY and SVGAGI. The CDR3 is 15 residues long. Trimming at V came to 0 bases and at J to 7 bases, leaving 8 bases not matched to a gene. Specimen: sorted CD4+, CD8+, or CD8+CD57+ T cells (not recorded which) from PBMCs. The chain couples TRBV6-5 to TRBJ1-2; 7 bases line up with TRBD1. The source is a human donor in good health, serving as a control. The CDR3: CASSYSSLTGFGYTF. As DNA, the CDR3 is TGTGCCAGCAGTTACTCGAGTCTGACAGGGTTTGGCTACACCTTC.